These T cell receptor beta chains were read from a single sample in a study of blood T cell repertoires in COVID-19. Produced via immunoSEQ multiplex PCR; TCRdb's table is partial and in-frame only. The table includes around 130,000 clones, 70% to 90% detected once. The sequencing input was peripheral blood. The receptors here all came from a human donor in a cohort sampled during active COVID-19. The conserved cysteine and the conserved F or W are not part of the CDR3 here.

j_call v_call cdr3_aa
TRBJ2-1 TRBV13 ASSLDDGNEQF
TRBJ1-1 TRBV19 ASSSRGENTEAF
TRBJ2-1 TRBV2 ASSALKLRGNEQF
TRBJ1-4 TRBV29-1 SVTPGTGDEKLF
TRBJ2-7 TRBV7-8 ASSLAQGANEQY
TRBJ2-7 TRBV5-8 ASSIAGSHYEQY
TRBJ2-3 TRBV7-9 ASSVELWDTQY
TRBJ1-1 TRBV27 ASSLFFGGLNTEAF
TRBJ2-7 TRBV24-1 ATRPRDIGAYEQY
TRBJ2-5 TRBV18 ASSSGGQETQY
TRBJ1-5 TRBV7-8 ASSLYSPGQDHRSNQPQH
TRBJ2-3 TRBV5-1 ASSLNRADTQY
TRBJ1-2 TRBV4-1 ASSQNSWYGYT
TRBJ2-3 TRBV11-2 ASSLETYAGAQY
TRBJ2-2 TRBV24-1 ATSDDTGELF
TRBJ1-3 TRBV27 ASRGPQRDTIY
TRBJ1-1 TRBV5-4 ASRPGQGRNTEAF
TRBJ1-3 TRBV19 ASRPDRISGNTIY
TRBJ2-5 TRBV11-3 ASSRSGEETQY
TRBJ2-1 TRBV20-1 SVSKPGLGNEQF
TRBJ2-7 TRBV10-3 AISPDSLYEQY
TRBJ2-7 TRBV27 ASSLGLFYEQY
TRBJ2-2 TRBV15 ATSDRAGGELF
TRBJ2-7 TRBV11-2 ASSLVDRAGTY
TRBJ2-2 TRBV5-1 ASSSGTGDPGELF
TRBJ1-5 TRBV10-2 ASSEAGTGGRSQPQH
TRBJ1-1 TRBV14 ASSPPGGGNMNTEAF
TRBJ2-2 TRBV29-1 SGRQDPNTGELF